The rows below give T cell receptor beta chains drawn from one sample of a study of blood T cell repertoires in COVID-19. The assay was immunoSEQ multiplex PCR, and TCRdb's table has in-frame clones only and misses some. In the table there are some 130,000 clones, 80% to 90% of which are singletons. The sample was peripheral blood. These receptor sequences come from a man aged 60-69 years with COVID-19, enrolled during active disease. CDR3s include the opening cysteine and the closing phenylalanine or tryptophan. D genes are given only for firm matches. Where a row states a size, it is once, few, many or the class of an expanded clone; other rows omit it.

J gene: TRBJ2-1
clone size: .
V gene: TRBV30
D gene: TRBD1
CDR3 protein: CAWGTVRSNEQFF
CDR3 DNA: TGTGCCTGGGGGACAGTTCGATCGAATGAGCAGTTCTTC

J gene: TRBJ1-2
clone size: .
V gene: TRBV19
D gene: TRBD1
CDR3 protein: CASSAQGAGNYGYTF
CDR3 DNA: TGTGCCAGTAGTGCCCAGGGGGCTGGGAACTATGGCTACACCTTC

J gene: TRBJ2-7
clone size: .
V gene: TRBV4-2
D gene: TRBD2
CDR3 protein: CASSQDKSGGPHVQYF
CDR3 DNA: TGTGCCAGCAGCCAAGATAAGAGCGGGGGCCCTCATGTGCAGTACTTC

J gene: TRBJ2-2
clone size: .
V gene: TRBV3-1/TRBV3-2
D gene: .
CDR3 protein: CASSATTPGTGELFF
CDR3 DNA: TGTGCCAGCAGCGCGACCACCCCGGGCACCGGGGAGCTGTTTTTT

J gene: TRBJ1-2
clone size: once
V gene: TRBV3-1/TRBV3-2
D gene: .
CDR3 protein: CASSQERGYYGYTF
CDR3 DNA: TGTGCCAGCAGCCAAGAAAGGGGATACTATGGCTACACCTTC

J gene: TRBJ1-3
clone size: .
V gene: TRBV18
D gene: .
CDR3 protein: CASSELGQTAGNTIYF
CDR3 DNA: TGTGCCAGCTCAGAACTCGGACAGACCGCTGGAAACACCATATATTTT

J gene: TRBJ2-7
clone size: .
V gene: TRBV7-9
D gene: .
CDR3 protein: CASRTGAYGGPAEQYF
CDR3 DNA: TGTGCCAGCAGGACAGGGGCCTACGGGGGGCCGGCCGAGCAGTACTTC

J gene: TRBJ1-2
clone size: .
V gene: TRBV6-5
D gene: .
CDR3 protein: CASSYRGASGYTF
CDR3 DNA: TGTGCCAGCAGTTACAGGGGTGCGAGTGGCTACACCTTC

J gene: TRBJ2-7
clone size: .
V gene: TRBV29-1
D gene: TRBD1
CDR3 protein: CSVEVPGQGVYEQYF
CDR3 DNA: TGCAGCGTTGAAGTCCCCGGACAGGGGGTCTACGAGCAGTACTTC

J gene: TRBJ1-6
clone size: .
V gene: TRBV5-1
D gene: .
CDR3 protein: CASSSSGQNSPLHF
CDR3 DNA: TGCGCCAGCAGCTCGTCGGGACAAAATTCACCCCTCCACTTT

J gene: TRBJ1-4
clone size: once
V gene: TRBV6-5
D gene: TRBD1
CDR3 protein: CASRLDRGNEKLFF
CDR3 DNA: TGTGCCAGCAGACTGGACAGGGGAAATGAAAAACTGTTTTTT

J gene: TRBJ2-3
clone size: .
V gene: TRBV19
D gene: TRBD2
CDR3 protein: CASSMTSGAGPQYF
CDR3 DNA: TGTGCCAGTAGTATGACTAGCGGGGCGGGCCCACAGTATTTT

J gene: TRBJ2-1
clone size: .
V gene: TRBV5-4
D gene: TRBD2
CDR3 protein: CASSLPGLAGGHDEQFF
CDR3 DNA: TGTGCCAGCAGCCTCCCGGGACTAGCGGGGGGGCATGATGAGCAGTTCTTC

J gene: TRBJ2-7
clone size: many
V gene: TRBV6-2/TRBV6-3
D gene: .
CDR3 protein: CASSYSGNGDEQYF
CDR3 DNA: TGTGCCAGCAGTTACTCGGGCAACGGCGACGAGCAGTACTTC

J gene: TRBJ1-1
clone size: .
V gene: TRBV19
D gene: .
CDR3 protein: CASSIWADEAFF
CDR3 DNA: TGTGCCAGTAGTATATGGGCCGATGAAGCTTTCTTT

J gene: TRBJ1-6
clone size: .
V gene: TRBV5-1
D gene: .
CDR3 protein: CASTEDSKSPLHF
CDR3 DNA: TGCGCCAGCACTGAGGACAGCAAATCACCCCTCCACTTT

J gene: TRBJ2-5
clone size: once
V gene: TRBV10-3
D gene: .
CDR3 protein: CAISLNSEETQYF
CDR3 DNA: TGTGCCATCAGTCTGAATTCGGAAGAGACCCAGTACTTC

J gene: TRBJ1-1
clone size: once
V gene: TRBV5-6
D gene: .
CDR3 protein: CASSLKGEPMGDTEAFF
CDR3 DNA: TGTGCCAGCAGCTTGAAGGGGGAACCGATGGGTGACACTGAAGCTTTCTTT

J gene: TRBJ1-2
clone size: .
V gene: TRBV30
D gene: TRBD1
CDR3 protein: CAWSLTGQGGNGYTF
CDR3 DNA: TGTGCCTGGAGCCTTACGGGACAGGGGGGGAATGGCTACACCTTC

J gene: TRBJ2-3
clone size: .
V gene: TRBV3-1/TRBV3-2
D gene: TRBD2
CDR3 protein: CASSLLAGGRTDTQYF
CDR3 DNA: TGTGCCAGCAGCCTCTTGGCGGGGGGGCGCACAGATACGCAGTATTTT

J gene: TRBJ1-2
clone size: .
V gene: TRBV2
D gene: TRBD1
CDR3 protein: CASKKTGGDYGYTF
CDR3 DNA: TGTGCCAGCAAGAAGACAGGGGGAGACTATGGCTACACCTTC

J gene: TRBJ2-2
clone size: .
V gene: TRBV7-6
D gene: .
CDR3 protein: CASSLAGGHGVTGELFF
CDR3 DNA: TGTGCCAGCAGCTTAGCCGGAGGTCATGGGGTCACCGGGGAGCTGTTTTTT

J gene: TRBJ1-4
clone size: .
V gene: TRBV5-8
D gene: .
CDR3 protein: CASSLGGRLNEKLFF
CDR3 DNA: TGTGCCAGCAGCTTGGGGGGGAGGCTGAATGAAAAACTGTTTTTT

J gene: TRBJ1-1
clone size: .
V gene: TRBV9
D gene: .
CDR3 protein: CASSVGHQNTEAFF
CDR3 DNA: TGTGCCAGCAGCGTGGGACACCAGAACACTGAAGCTTTCTTT

J gene: TRBJ1-2
clone size: .
V gene: TRBV7-2
D gene: TRBD1
CDR3 protein: CASSRTGGSQNGYTF
CDR3 DNA: TGTGCCAGCAGCCGTACAGGGGGGTCACAAAATGGCTACACCTTC

J gene: TRBJ2-3
clone size: .
V gene: TRBV18
D gene: .
CDR3 protein: CASSPNSLVGFSTDTQYF
CDR3 DNA: TGTGCCAGCTCACCAAATTCGCTGGTTGGCTTTAGCACAGATACGCAGTATTTT